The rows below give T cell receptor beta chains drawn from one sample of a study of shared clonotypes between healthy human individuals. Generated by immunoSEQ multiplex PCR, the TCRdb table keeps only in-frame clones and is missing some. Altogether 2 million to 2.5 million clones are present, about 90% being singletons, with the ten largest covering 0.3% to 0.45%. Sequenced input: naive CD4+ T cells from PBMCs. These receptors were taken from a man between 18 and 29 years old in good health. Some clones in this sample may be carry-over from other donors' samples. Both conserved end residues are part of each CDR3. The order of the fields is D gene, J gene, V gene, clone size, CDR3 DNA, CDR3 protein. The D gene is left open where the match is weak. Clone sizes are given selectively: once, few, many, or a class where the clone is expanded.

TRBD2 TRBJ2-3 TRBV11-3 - TGTGCCAGCAGCTCCCGCCGGGACTATGGAGCAGATACGCAGTATTTT CASSSRRDYGADTQYF
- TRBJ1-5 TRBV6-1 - TGTGCCAGCAGTGAGCGGCCACAGGCCCAGGAGCCCCAGCATTTT CASSERPQAQEPQHF
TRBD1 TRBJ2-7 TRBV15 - TGTGCCACCAGCACGCCGGGGACAGCCTCCTACGAGCAGTACTTC CATSTPGTASYEQYF
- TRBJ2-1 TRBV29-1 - TGCAGCGTGGAGAAGGATGGCTACAATGAGCAGTTCTTC CSVEKDGYNEQFF
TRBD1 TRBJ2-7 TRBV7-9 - TGTGCCAGCAGCCCGGGACAGGTCGAGCAGTACTTC CASSPGQVEQYF
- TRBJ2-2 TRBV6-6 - TGTGCCAGCAGTTTTCGACAGACCACCGGGGAGCTGTTTTTT CASSFRQTTGELFF
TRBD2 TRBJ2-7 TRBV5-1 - TGCGCCAGCAGCTCCGGGACTAGCGGGGAGGACGAGCAGTACTTC CASSSGTSGEDEQYF
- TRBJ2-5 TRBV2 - TGTGCCTCAGGAGGGACAGAAAAAGAGACCCAGTACTTC CASGGTEKETQYF
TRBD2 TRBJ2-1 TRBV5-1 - TGCGCCAGCAGCTTGGATCCTAGCGGGAGCCTAAACAATGAGCAGTTCTTC CASSLDPSGSLNNEQFF
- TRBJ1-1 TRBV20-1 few TGCAGTGCCGAGCCGGCCACTGAAGCTTTCTTT CSAEPATEAFF
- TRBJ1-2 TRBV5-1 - TGCGCCAGCAGCCTCGGGACGGTGGAAACCTTC CASSLGTVETF
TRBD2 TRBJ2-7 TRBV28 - TGTGCCAGCAGTGCCCGACTAGCCAGCTACGAGCAGTACTTC CASSARLASYEQYF
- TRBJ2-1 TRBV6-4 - TGTGCCAGCAGTACCACAGCTAACAATGAGCAGTTCTTC CASSTTANNEQFF
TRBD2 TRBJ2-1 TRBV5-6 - TGTGCCAGCAGCCCAGCCGGACTAGCGGGAATCGGTGAGCAGTTCTTC CASSPAGLAGIGEQFF
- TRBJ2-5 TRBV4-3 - TGCGCCAGCAGCCAAGGTTTCGGGGTAGCGGAAGAGACCCAGTACTTC CASSQGFGVAEETQYF
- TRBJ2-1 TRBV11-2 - TGTGCCAGCAGCCTGGGACTCTGGCGGCACAATGAGCAGTTCTTC CASSLGLWRHNEQFF
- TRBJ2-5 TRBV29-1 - TGCAGCGTTGCAGGGGCAGTACAAGAGACCCAGTACTTC CSVAGAVQETQYF
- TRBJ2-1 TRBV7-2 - TGTGCCAGCAGCTTATCGGCTAGTCACCACAATGAGCAGTTCTTC CASSLSASHHNEQFF
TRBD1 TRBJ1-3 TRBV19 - TGTGCCAGTAGTTATGACAGGGGCCCCTCTGGAAACACCATATATTTT CASSYDRGPSGNTIYF
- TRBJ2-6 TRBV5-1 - TGCGCCAGCAGCTTCGGGACGCCTGGGGCCAACGTCCTGACTTTC CASSFGTPGANVLTF
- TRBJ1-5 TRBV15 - TGTGCCACCAGCAGAGATTTAGGGTTGGGTCAGCCCCAGCATTTT CATSRDLGLGQPQHF
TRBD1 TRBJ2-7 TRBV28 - TGTGCCAGCAGTACCCAGGGGGAAAGGCCCTACGAGCAGTACTTC CASSTQGERPYEQYF
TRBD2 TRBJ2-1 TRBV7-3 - TGTGCCAGCAGCCAAACCAGCGGGAGGGGAGGTGAGCAGTTCTTC CASSQTSGRGGEQFF
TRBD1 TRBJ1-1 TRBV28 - TGTGCCAGCAGTTACTTACCGGGACAGGGGGGAACTGAAGCTTTCTTT CASSYLPGQGGTEAFF
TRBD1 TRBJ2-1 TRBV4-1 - TGCGCCAGCAGCCAAGGACAGGGGTTCAGCTCCTACAATGAGCAGTTCTTC CASSQGQGFSSYNEQFF
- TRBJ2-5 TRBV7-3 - TGTGCCAGCAGCCCAGGGGAGGGCCAAGAGACCCAGTACTTC CASSPGEGQETQYF
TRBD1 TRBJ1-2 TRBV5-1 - TGCGCCAGCAGCTTTAGGACAGGGGGCAACTATGGCTACACCTTC CASSFRTGGNYGYTF
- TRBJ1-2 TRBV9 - TGTGCCAGCAGCCAAACCCACCTTAACTATGGCTACACCTTC CASSQTHLNYGYTF
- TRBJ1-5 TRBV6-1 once TGTGCCAGCAGTGAAGCGTCAGGGAATCAGCCCCAGCATTTT CASSEASGNQPQHF
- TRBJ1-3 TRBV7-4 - TGTGCCAGCAGTCCACCGGGTTACTCTGGAAACACCATATATTTT CASSPPGYSGNTIYF
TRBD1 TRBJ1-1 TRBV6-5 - TGTGCCAGCGACAGGGGAGGAACTGAAGCTTTCTTT CASDRGGTEAFF
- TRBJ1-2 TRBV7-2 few TGTGCCAGCAGCCGTTCCGGACAGACTAGCTATGGCTACACCTTC CASSRSGQTSYGYTF
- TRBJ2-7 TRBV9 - TGTGCCAGCAGCCCCGGGCCGATAGTCTACGAGCAGTACTTC CASSPGPIVYEQYF
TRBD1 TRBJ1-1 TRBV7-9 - TGTGCCAGCAGCTTAGGGGACAGGGGGGTGGGCACTGAAGCTTTCTTT CASSLGDRGVGTEAFF
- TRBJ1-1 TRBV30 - TGTGCCTGGAGCCCCGAAATGAACACTGAAGCTTTCTTT CAWSPEMNTEAFF
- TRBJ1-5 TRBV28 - TGTGCCAGCAGTCTCCGGACCGGAGCCAATCAGCCCCAGCATTTT CASSLRTGANQPQHF
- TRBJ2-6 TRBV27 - TGTGCCAGCAGTTTATCGGGGTCTGGGGCCAACGTCCTGACTTTC CASSLSGSGANVLTF
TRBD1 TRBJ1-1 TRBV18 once TGTGCCAGCTCACTAAGGACAGGGACCAACACTGAAGCTTTCTTT CASSLRTGTNTEAFF
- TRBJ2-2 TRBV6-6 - TGTGCCAGCAGCCGACCGGCCGGGGAGCTGTTTTTT CASSRPAGELFF
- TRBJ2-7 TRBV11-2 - TGTGCCAGCAGCTTAGTGGGCCCCTACGAGCAGTACTTC CASSLVGPYEQYF
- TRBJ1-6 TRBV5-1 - TGCGCCAGCAGCTTGGACAGGGCCCCTAATTCACCCCTCCACTTT CASSLDRAPNSPLHF
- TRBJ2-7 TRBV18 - TGTGCCAGCTCACTCGGACAGTTACCCTACGAGCAGTACTTC CASSLGQLPYEQYF
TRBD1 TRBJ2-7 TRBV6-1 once TGTGCCAGCAGTGAAAGTGGGGCAGGGGGCTACGAGCAGTACTTC CASSESGAGGYEQYF
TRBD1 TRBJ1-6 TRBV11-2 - TGTGCCAGCAGCGTTACAGGGGTCTCACCCCTCCACTTT CASSVTGVSPLHF
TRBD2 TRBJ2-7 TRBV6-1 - TGTGCCAGCATTCCTGGACTAGCGGGAGTGTACGAGCAGTACTTC CASIPGLAGVYEQYF
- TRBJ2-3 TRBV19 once TGTGCCAGTAGTTCCCCCGGGACCCGCAGCACAGATACGCAGTATTTT CASSSPGTRSTDTQYF
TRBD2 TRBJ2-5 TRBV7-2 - TGTGCCAGCAGCTTTCGGGGGGAGCGAGGAGAGACCCAGTACTTC CASSFRGERGETQYF
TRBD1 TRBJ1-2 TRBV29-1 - TGCAGCGTTGAAAAGGACAGGGGGCCGGGCTACACCTTC CSVEKDRGPGYTF
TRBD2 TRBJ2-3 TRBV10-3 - TGTGCCATCACCGGGACTAGCGGGATCGGGGATACGCAGTATTTT CAITGTSGIGDTQYF
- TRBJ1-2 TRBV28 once TGTGCCAGCAGATCCACACAAATCGGCTACACCTTC CASRSTQIGYTF
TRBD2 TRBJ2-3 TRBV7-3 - TGTGCCAGCAGCCCTAAGGGACTAACAACAGATACGCAGTATTTT CASSPKGLTTDTQYF